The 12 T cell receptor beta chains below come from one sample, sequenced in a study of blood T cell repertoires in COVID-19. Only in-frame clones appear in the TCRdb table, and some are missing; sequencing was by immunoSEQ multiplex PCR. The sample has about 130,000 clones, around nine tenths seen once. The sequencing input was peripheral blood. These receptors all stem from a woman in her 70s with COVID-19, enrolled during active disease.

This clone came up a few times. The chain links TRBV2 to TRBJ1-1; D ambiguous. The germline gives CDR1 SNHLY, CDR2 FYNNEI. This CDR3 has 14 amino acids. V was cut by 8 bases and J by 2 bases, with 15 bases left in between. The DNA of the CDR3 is TGTGCCAGCGGTCCCCGGGAGGAAAACACTGAAGCTTTCTTT. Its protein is CASGPREENTEAFF.

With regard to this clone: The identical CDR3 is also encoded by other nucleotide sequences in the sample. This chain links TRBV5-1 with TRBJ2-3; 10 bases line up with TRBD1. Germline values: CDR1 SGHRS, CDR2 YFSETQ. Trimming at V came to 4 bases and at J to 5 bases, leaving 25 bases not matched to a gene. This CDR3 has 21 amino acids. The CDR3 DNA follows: TGCGCCAGCAGCCCGAACCCGGGACAGGGGTTTCTCCTCGCGGCGAGAGATACGCAGTATTTT. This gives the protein CASSPNPGQGFLLAARDTQYF.

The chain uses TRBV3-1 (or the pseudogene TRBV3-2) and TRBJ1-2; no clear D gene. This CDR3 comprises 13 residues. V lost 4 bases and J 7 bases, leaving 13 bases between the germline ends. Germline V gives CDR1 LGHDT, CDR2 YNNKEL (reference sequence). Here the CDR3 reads CASSPTTRGGYTF. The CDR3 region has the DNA TGTGCCAGCAGCCCCACAACCCGGGGTGGCTACACCTTC.

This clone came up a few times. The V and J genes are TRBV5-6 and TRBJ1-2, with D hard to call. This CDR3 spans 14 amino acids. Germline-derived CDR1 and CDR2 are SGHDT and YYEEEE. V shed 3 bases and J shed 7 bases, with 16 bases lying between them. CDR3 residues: CASSSPGYVIGYTF. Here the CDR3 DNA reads TGTGCCAGCAGCTCCCCGGGATACGTAATTGGCTACACCTTC.

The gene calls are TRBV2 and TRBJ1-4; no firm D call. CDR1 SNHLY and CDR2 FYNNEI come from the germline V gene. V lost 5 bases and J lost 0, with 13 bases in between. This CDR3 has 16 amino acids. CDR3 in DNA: TGTGCCAGCAGTTGGAGCATGGCCTCAACTAATGAAAAACTGTTTTTT. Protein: CASSWSMASTNEKLFF.

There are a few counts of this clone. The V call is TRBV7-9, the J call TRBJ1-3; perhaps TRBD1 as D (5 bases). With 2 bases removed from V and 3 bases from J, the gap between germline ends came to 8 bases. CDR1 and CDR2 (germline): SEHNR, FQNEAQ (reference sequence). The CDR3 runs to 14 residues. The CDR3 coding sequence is TGTGCCAGCAGCTTAAAGGGGCTTGGAAACACCATATATTTT. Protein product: CASSLKGLGNTIYF.

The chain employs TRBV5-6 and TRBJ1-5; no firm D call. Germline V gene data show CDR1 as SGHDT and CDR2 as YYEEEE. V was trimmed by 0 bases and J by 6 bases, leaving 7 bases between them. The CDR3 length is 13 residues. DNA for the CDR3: TGTGCCAGCAGCTTGGCAGAGGGTCAGCCCCAGCATTTT. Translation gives CASSLAEGQPQHF.

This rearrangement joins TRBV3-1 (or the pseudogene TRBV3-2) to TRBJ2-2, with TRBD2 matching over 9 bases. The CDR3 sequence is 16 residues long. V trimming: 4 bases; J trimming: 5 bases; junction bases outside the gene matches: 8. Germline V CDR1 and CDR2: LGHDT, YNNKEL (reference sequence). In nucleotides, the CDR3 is TGTGCCAGCAGCCGGGCGATGACTAGCGGAACCGGGGAGCTGTTTTTT. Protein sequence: CASSRAMTSGTGELFF.

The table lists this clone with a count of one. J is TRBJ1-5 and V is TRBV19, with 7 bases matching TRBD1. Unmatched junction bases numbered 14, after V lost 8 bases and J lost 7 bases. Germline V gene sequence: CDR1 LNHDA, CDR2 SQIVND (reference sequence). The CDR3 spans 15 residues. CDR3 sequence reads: CASSTPRGRRQPQHF. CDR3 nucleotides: TGTGCCAGTTCAACTCCTAGGGGGCGAAGGCAGCCCCAGCATTTT.

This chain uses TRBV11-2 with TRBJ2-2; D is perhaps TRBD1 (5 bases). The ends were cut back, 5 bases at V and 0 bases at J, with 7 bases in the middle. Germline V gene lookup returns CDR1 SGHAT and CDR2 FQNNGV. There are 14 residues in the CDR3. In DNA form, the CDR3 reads TGTGCCAGCAGCGTGGACACGAACACCGGGGAGCTGTTTTTT. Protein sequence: CASSVDTNTGELFF.

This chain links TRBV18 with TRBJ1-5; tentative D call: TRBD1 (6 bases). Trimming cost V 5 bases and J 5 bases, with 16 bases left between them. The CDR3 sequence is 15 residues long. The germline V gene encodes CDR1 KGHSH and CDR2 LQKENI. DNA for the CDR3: TGTGCCAGCTCAAATAACCAGGGGCGCGATCAGCCCCAGCATTTT. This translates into CASSNNQGRDQPQHF.

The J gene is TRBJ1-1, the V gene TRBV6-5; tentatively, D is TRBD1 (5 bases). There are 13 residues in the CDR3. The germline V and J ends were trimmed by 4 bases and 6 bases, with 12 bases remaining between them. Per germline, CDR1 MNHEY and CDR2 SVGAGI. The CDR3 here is CASSWTPAAEAFF. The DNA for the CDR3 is TGTGCCAGCAGTTGGACACCAGCAGCTGAAGCTTTCTTT.